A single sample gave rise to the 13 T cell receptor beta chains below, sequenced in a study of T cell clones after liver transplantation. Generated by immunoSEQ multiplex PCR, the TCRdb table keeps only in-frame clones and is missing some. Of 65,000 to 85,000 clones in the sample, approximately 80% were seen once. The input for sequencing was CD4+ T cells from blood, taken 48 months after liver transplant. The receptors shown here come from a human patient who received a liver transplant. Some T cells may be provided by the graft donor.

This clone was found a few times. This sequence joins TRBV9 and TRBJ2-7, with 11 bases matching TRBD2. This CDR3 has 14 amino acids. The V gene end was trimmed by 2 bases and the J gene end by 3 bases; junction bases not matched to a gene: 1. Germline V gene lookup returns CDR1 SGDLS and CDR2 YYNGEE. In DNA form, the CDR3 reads TGTGCCAGCAGCGTTAGCGGGGGGGGCTACGAGCAGTACTTC. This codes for CASSVSGGGYEQYF.

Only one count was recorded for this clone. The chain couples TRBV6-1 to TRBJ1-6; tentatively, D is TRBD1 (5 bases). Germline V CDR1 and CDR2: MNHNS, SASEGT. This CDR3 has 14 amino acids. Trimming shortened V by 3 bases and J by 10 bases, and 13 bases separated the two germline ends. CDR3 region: CASSDSQGKSPLHF. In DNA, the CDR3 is TGTGCCAGCAGTGATTCGCAGGGCAAATCACCCCTCCACTTT.

The CDR3 bases are TGTGCCAGCAGCTTCCAACGGACAGGGAACTATGGCTACACCTTC. This encodes CASSFQRTGNYGYTF. The chain couples TRBV5-5 to TRBJ1-2; 8 nucleotides agree with TRBD1. The ends lost 2 bases at V and 2 bases at J; junction bases unmatched: 5. CDR3 length: 15 residues. Germline V lookup: CDR1 SGHKS, CDR2 YYEKEE (reference sequence).

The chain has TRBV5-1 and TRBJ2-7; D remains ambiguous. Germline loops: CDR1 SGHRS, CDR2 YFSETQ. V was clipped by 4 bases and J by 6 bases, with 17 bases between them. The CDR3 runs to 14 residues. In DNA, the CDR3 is TGCGCCAGCAGCCCCAACCCCCCCATCGTCGAGCAGTACTTC. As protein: CASSPNPPIVEQYF.

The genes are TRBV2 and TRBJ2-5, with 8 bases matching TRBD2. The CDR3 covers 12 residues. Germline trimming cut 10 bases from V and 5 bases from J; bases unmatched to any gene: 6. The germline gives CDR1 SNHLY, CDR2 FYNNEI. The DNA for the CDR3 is TGTGCCACCAGCGGGAGCCAGGAGACCCAGTACTTC. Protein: CATSGSQETQYF.

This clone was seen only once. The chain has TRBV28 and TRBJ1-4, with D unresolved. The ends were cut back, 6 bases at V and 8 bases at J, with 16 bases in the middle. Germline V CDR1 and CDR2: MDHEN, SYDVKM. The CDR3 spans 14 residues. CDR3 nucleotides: TGTGCCAGCAGCCTCGGGGAGGAAGGGGAAAAACTGTTTTTT. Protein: CASSLGEEGEKLFF. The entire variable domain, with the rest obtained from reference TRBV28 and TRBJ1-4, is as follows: DVKVTQSSRYLVKRTGEKVFLECVQDMDHENMFWYRQDPGLGLRLIYFSYDVKMKEKGDIPEGYSVSREKKERFSLILESASTNQTSMYLCASSLGEEGEKLFFGSGTQLSVL.

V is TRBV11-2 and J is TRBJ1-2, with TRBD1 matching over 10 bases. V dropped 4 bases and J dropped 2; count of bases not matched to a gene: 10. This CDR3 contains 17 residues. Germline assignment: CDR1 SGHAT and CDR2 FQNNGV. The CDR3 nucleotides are TGTGCCAGCAGCTCCTACCACCGGGACAGGGGCAACTATGGCTACACCTTC. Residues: CASSSYHRDRGNYGYTF.

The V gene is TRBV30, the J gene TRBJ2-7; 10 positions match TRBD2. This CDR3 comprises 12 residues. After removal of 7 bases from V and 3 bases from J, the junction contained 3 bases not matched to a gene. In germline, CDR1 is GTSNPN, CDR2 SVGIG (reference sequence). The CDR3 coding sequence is TGTGCCTTGGTAGCGGGAGGCTACGAGCAGTACTTC. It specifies CALVAGGYEQYF.

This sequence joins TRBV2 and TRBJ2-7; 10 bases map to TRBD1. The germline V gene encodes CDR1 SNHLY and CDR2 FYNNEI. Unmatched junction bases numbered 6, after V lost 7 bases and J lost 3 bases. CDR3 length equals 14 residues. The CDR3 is CASNPGQGRYEQYF. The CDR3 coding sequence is TGTGCCAGCAACCCGGGACAGGGGCGCTACGAGCAGTACTTC.

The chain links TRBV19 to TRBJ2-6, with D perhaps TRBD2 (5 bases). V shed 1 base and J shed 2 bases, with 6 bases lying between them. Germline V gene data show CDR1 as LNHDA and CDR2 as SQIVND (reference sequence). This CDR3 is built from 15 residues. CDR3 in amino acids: CASSIGGAGANVLTF. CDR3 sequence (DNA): TGTGCCAGTAGTATAGGGGGAGCTGGGGCCAACGTCCTGACTTTC. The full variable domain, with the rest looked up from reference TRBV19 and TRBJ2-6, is DGGITQSPKYLFRKEGQNVTLSCEQNLNHDAMYWYRQDPGQGLRLIYYSQIVNDFQKGDIAEGYSVSREKKESFPLTVTSAQKNPTAFYLCASSIGGAGANVLTFGAGSRLTVL.

The CDR3 here is CAISSLGEDTGELFF. CDR3 nucleotides: TGTGCCATCAGTTCTTTGGGGGAGGACACCGGGGAGCTGTTTTTT. This chain joins TRBV10-3 and TRBJ2-2; D perhaps matches TRBD2 (6 bases). This CDR3 region has 15 residues. The germline gives CDR1 ENHRY, CDR2 SYGVKD. Trimming left V 5 bases short and J 3 bases short, with 13 bases between.

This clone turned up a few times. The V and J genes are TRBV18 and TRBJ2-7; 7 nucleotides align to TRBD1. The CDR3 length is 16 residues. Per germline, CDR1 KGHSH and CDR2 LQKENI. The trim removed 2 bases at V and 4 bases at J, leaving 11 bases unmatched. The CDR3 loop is CASSPNSRRQGYEQYF. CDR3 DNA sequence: TGTGCCAGCTCACCAAATTCGCGGAGACAGGGTTACGAGCAGTACTTC.

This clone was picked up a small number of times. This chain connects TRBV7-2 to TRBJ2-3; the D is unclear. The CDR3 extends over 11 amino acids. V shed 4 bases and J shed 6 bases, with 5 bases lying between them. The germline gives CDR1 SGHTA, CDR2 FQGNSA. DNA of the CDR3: TGTGCCAGCAGCTATGGGGATACGCAGTATTTT. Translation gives CASSYGDTQYF. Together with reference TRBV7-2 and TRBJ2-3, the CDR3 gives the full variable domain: GAGVSQSPSNKVTEKGKDVELRCDPISGHTALYWYRQSLGQGLEFLIYFQGNSAPDKSGLPSDRFSAERTGGSVSTLTIQRTQQEDSAVYLCASSYGDTQYFGPGTRLTVL.